Shown below are 31 T cell receptor beta chains from a single sample sequenced in a study of naive and memory T cell subsets. An equimolar mix of two oligonucleotides served as the beta constant-region primer for TRBC1 and TRBC2. TCRdb fed the UMI-ligation and nested PCR reads into MiXCR, producing one record per CDR3 protein. The sample carries roughly 31,000 distinct CDR3 sequences, about 10% recorded once. The sequencing sample was made of effector memory CD4+ T cells from blood. Regarding subset: effector memory, CD45RA- CD27-. These TCRs come from a human donor in good health.

This clonotype has just a few counts. J is TRBJ2-2 and V is TRBV7-2; no reliable D call. V was clipped by 6 bases and J by 5 bases, with 16 bases between them. Germline V gene sequence: CDR1 SGHTA, CDR2 FQGNSA. The CDR3 extends over 15 amino acids. CDR3 protein: CASRGANAPTGELFF. CDR3 coding DNA: TGTGCCAGCAGAGGCGCAAATGCCCCGACCGGGGAGCTGTTTTTT.

This clonotype has just a few counts. The rearrangement joins TRBV4-2 to TRBJ2-1; a weak D match, TRBD2 (5 bases). This CDR3 comprises 18 residues. Germline V lookup: CDR1 LGHNA, CDR2 YNFKEQ. Trimming took off 0 bases at V and 4 bases at J, with 19 bases between the two ends. The CDR3 coding sequence is TGTGCCAGCAGCCAAGAATTGGTAGCGACCCCCCCGTACAATGAGCAGTTCTTC. Protein sequence: CASSQELVATPPYNEQFF.

Details on this clonotype: At one end, the junction sequence differs from germline, possibly due to a read error. The chain couples TRBV30 to TRBJ1-2; D gene uncertain. The CDR3 length is 14 residues. Germline V gene data show CDR1 as GTSNPN and CDR2 as SVGIG (reference sequence). The CDR3 here is CAWSEQLANYRYTF. CDR3 bases: TGTGCCTGGAGTGAACAGCTAGCTAACTATCGCTACACCTTC.

The chain links TRBV15 to TRBJ2-1; unclear D gene. Trimming shortened V by 4 bases and J by 0 bases, and 13 bases separated the two germline ends. The CDR3 is made up of 16 amino acids. Germline V gives CDR1 LNHNV, CDR2 YYDKDF (reference sequence). The CDR3 DNA follows: TGTGCCACCAGCAAAGCCCTAACCTCCTCCTACAATGAGCAGTTCTTC. It encodes CATSKALTSSYNEQFF.

In its sample, this clonotype is medium-sized. The gene calls are TRBV7-8 and TRBJ1-1, with D possibly TRBD1 on 5 matching bases. V was cut by 1 base and J by 1 base, with 13 bases left in between. The CDR3 has 16 amino acids. Germline values: CDR1 SGHVS, CDR2 FQNEAQ. The CDR3 coding sequence is TGTGCCAGCAGCTTAGAATTGGGGCGATCGAACACTGAAGCTTTCTTT. Amino acid sequence: CASSLELGRSNTEAFF.

The chain combines TRBV2 with TRBJ2-1; D is ambiguous. Trimming pared 4 bases from V and 7 bases from J, leaving 17 bases between. The CDR3 extends over 15 amino acids. Germline CDR1 SNHLY, CDR2 FYNNEI. The CDR3 sequence: CASSVRSSTTNEQFF. CDR3 DNA: TGTGCCAGCAGTGTAAGAAGTTCAACCACGAATGAGCAGTTCTTC. The full variable domain, in which reference TRBV2 and TRBJ2-1 provide the parts outside the CDR3, is EPEVTQTPSHQVTQMGQEVILRCVPISNHLYFYWYRQILGQKVEFLVSFYNNEISEKSEIFDDQFSVERPDGSNFTLKIRSTKLEDSAMYFCASSVRSSTTNEQFFGPGTRLTVL.

This clonotype was observed many times. This chain connects TRBV20-1 to TRBJ2-1; 8 nucleotides align to TRBD2. The CDR3 is made up of 13 amino acids. CDR1 is DFQATT and CDR2 is SNEGSKA in the germline V gene (reference sequence). The V and J ends lost 3 bases and 12 bases, in that order; junction bases with no gene match: 10. CDR3 region: CSARDNPGGTQFF. The DNA of the CDR3 is TGCAGTGCTAGGGACAATCCGGGGGGGACGCAGTTCTTC.

This chain uses TRBV13 with TRBJ2-7; 7 bases line up with TRBD1. V shed 5 bases and J 4 bases; nucleotides not matched to a gene: 8. CDR1 is PRHDT, CDR2 FYEKMQ, per germline (reference sequence). The CDR3 sequence is 14 residues long. The CDR3 nucleotides read TGTGCCAGCAGCCCGAGGGACAGAGGGTACGAGCAGTACTTC. Its translation: CASSPRDRGYEQYF.

This clonotype was detected many times. V and J are TRBV20-1 and TRBJ1-4; 7 positions match TRBD1. Trimming removed 6 bases from V and 2 bases from J; junction bases left unmatched: 6. Germline V gene lookup returns CDR1 DFQATT and CDR2 SNEGSKA (reference sequence). The CDR3 runs 14 residues. The CDR3 reads CSAINRGTNEKLFF. The CDR3 DNA reads as TGCAGTGCCATCAACAGGGGTACTAATGAAAAACTGTTTTTT.

This clonotype occurred a few times. The chain links TRBV18 to TRBJ2-1; D remains ambiguous. Germline V lookup: CDR1 KGHSH, CDR2 LQKENI. Trimming left V 4 bases short and J 9 bases short, with 7 bases between. The CDR3 runs to 11 residues. The chain's CDR3 is CASSLDREQFF. The CDR3 bases are TGTGCCAGCTCACTGGACCGTGAGCAGTTCTTC.

This clonotype was detected a few times. The genes are TRBV11-2 and TRBJ2-6; D is uncertain. V lost 3 bases and J lost 2, with 5 bases in between. The CDR3 length is 14 residues. Germline assignment: CDR1 SGHAT and CDR2 FQNNGV. The CDR3 coding sequence is TGTGCCAGCAGCTTCACGGCTGGGGCCAACGTCCTGACTTTC. It specifies CASSFTAGANVLTF.

The chain carries TRBV29-1 and TRBJ1-1; D is ambiguous. The CDR3 is 13 residues long. Germline loops: CDR1 SQVTM, CDR2 ANQGSEA. The V and J ends lost 4 bases and 2 bases respectively, with 11 bases between them. Here the CDR3 DNA reads TGCAGCGTTGTATCAGGAGTTAACACTGAAGCTTTCTTT. Translation: CSVVSGVNTEAFF.

V and J are TRBV28 and TRBJ1-3; D might be TRBD1 (6 bases). The CDR3 is made up of 13 amino acids. Trimming stripped 10 bases from V and 4 bases from J, with 14 bases between. Germline V gives CDR1 MDHEN, CDR2 SYDVKM. The CDR3 is CATITGNGNTIYF. The CDR3, as DNA: TGTGCCACCATCACAGGGAACGGAAACACCATATATTTT. Filled out from reference TRBV28 and TRBJ1-3, the complete variable domain reads DVKVTQSSRYLVKRTGEKVFLECVQDMDHENMFWYRQDPGLGLRLIYFSYDVKMKEKGDIPEGYSVSREKKERFSLILESASTNQTSMYLCATITGNGNTIYFGEGSWLTVV.

This clonotype was found a few times. The chain combines TRBV20-1 with TRBJ2-7; the match to TRBD1 covers 7 bases. J was trimmed by 4 bases and V by 6 bases; bases with no gene match: 9. The CDR3 totals 13 residues. Germline CDR1 reads DFQATT; CDR2 reads SNEGSKA (reference sequence). The CDR3 here is CSAVRDSAYEQYF. The CDR3 bases are TGCAGTGCGGTCCGGGACAGCGCTTACGAGCAGTACTTC.

This clonotype came up a few times. V and J are TRBV12-3 or TRBV12-4 and TRBJ1-5; no firm D call. V was trimmed by 7 bases and J by 6 bases, leaving 13 bases between them. The CDR3 has 13 residues. The CDR3 sequence: CASKGNPGQPQHF. DNA of the CDR3: TGTGCCAGCAAAGGGAATCCGGGTCAGCCCCAGCATTTT.

The chain carries TRBV28 and TRBJ2-5; 10 nucleotides agree with TRBD2. Per the germline V gene, CDR1 is MDHEN and CDR2 is SYDVKM. CDR3 length equals 16 residues. V was pared by 5 bases and J by 5 bases, with 11 bases of the junction left unmatched. The CDR3 sequence: CASSPHLAGVGETQYF. CDR3 nucleotide sequence: TGTGCCAGCAGTCCACACCTAGCGGGGGTCGGTGAGACCCAGTACTTC.

This clonotype was seen only a few times. V gene TRBV7-2 combines with J gene TRBJ2-2; D is unclear. This CDR3 contains 15 residues. CDR1 SGHTA and CDR2 FQGNSA come from the germline V gene. V lost 5 bases and J lost 6, with 16 bases in between. CDR3 in DNA: TGTGCCAGCAGCCAACACCGCCCGTCGGCCGGGGAGCTGTTTTTT. Protein sequence: CASSQHRPSAGELFF.

In this sample, this clonotype turned up many times. The chain employs TRBV19 and TRBJ2-3, with D hard to call. With 1 base removed from V and 6 bases from J, the gap between germline ends came to 8 bases. The CDR3 consists of 13 residues. Looked up from germline, CDR1 is LNHDA and CDR2 is SQIVND (reference sequence). The CDR3 sequence: CASSIAGSDTQYF. In nucleotides, the CDR3 is TGTGCCAGTAGTATAGCGGGCTCGGATACGCAGTATTTT. Combining the CDR3 with reference TRBV19 and TRBJ2-3 gives the whole variable domain DGGITQSPKYLFRKEGQNVTLSCEQNLNHDAMYWYRQDPGQGLRLIYYSQIVNDFQKGDIAEGYSVSREKKESFPLTVTSAQKNPTAFYLCASSIAGSDTQYFGPGTRLTVL.

Regarding this clonotype: A clone one base away is much larger, so this may be a read error. Because the CDR3 is missing its conserved closing phenylalanine or tryptophan, this is likely a read error. J is TRBJ1-1 and V is TRBV20-1; no firm D call. V was clipped by 6 bases and J by 5 bases, with 13 bases between them. The length of the CDR3 is 12 residues. Germline CDR1 is DFQATT and CDR2 is SNEGSKA (reference sequence). The CDR3 DNA is TGCAGTGCGCCTCTTGGGGTAACTGAAGCTTTCTCT. Its protein product is CSAPLGVTEAFS.

This clonotype appeared a few times. The V gene is TRBV7-8, the J gene TRBJ2-4; TRBD2 matches at 8 bases. In germline, CDR1 is SGHVS, CDR2 FQNEAQ. V trimming: 3 bases; J trimming: 3 bases; junction bases outside the gene matches: 7. The CDR3 runs to 16 residues. The CDR3 region is CASSFTTGGDKNIQYF. The CDR3 nucleotides are TGTGCCAGCAGCTTTACGACGGGAGGGGACAAAAACATTCAGTACTTC.

In this sample, this clonotype turned up many times. V and J are TRBV20-1 and TRBJ2-2; TRBD2 is a possible D gene (5 bases). V lost 7 bases and J lost 5, with 14 bases in between. The germline V gene has CDR1 DFQATT and CDR2 SNEGSKA (reference sequence). The CDR3 is made up of 13 amino acids. CDR3 DNA: TGCAGTGTACGAGGGATGGGAACCGGGGAGCTGTTTTTT. Protein: CSVRGMGTGELFF.

The chain recombines TRBV20-1 with TRBJ1-4; TRBD1 matches at 7 bases. The J segment lost 3 bases and the V segment lost 2 bases, leaving 6 bases of the junction unmatched. Looked up from germline, CDR1 is DFQATT and CDR2 is SNEGSKA (reference sequence). This CDR3 is built from 15 residues. CDR3 residues: CSARLGGTANEKLFF. In nucleotides, the CDR3 is TGCAGTGCTAGACTAGGGGGCACCGCTAATGAAAAACTGTTTTTT.

The chain couples TRBV7-2 to TRBJ2-7; TRBD2 is a possible D gene (6 bases). Per the germline V gene, CDR1 is SGHTA and CDR2 is FQGNSA. The CDR3 length is 13 residues. The germline V and J ends were trimmed by 2 bases and 7 bases, with 12 bases remaining between them. The CDR3 sequence: CASSLHQGGEQYF. CDR3 nucleotides: TGTGCCAGCAGCTTACACCAGGGAGGAGAGCAGTACTTC.

This clonotype appeared many times. The chain links TRBV29-1 to TRBJ2-5; possibly TRBD2 for D (6 bases). Trimming left V 5 bases short and J 4 bases short, with 14 bases between. This CDR3 has 13 residues. CDR1 is SQVTM, CDR2 ANQGSEA, per germline. DNA for the CDR3: TGCAGCGTTCAACTTAGCGGTCCAGAGACCCAGTACTTC. Its translation is CSVQLSGPETQYF.

This clonotype was seen repeatedly, ten times or more. The gene calls are TRBV5-4 and TRBJ1-1; D is ambiguous. CDR1 is SGHNT and CDR2 is YYREEE in the germline V gene (reference sequence). The CDR3 is made up of 13 amino acids. Trimming left V 0 bases short and J 2 bases short, with 5 bases between. The CDR3 nucleotides are TGTGCCAGCAGCTTGGCCAGCAACACTGAAGCTTTCTTT. It is translated as CASSLASNTEAFF.

The rearrangement uses TRBV25-1 and TRBJ2-7; D remains ambiguous. Germline V lookup: CDR1 MGHDK, CDR2 SYGVNS. The CDR3 covers 13 residues. The V end lost 8 bases, the J end lost 6 bases, and 17 bases lay between the germline ends. Here the CDR3 reads CASARTATAEQYF. The CDR3 nucleotides read TGTGCCAGCGCCCGGACGGCTACGGCCGAGCAGTACTTC.

This clonotype has at least ten counts. V gene TRBV5-4 combines with J gene TRBJ2-5; D is ambiguous. Germline CDR1 reads SGHNT; CDR2 reads YYREEE (reference sequence). This CDR3 comprises 12 residues. With 1 base removed from V and 4 bases from J, the gap between germline ends came to 5 bases. CDR3 region: CASSLLPETQYF. CDR3 DNA: TGTGCCAGCAGCTTGCTCCCAGAGACCCAGTACTTC.

This clonotype has only a few counts. The rearrangement links TRBV12-3 or TRBV12-4 to TRBJ2-1; 10 bases fit TRBD1. Trimming took 6 bases from V and 7 from J; bases not matched to a gene: 6. The CDR3 extends over 14 amino acids. The CDR3 DNA is TGTGCCAGCAGCCCGGGACAGGGGTGGAATGAGCAGTTCTTC. This sequence encodes CASSPGQGWNEQFF.

In its sample, this clonotype was seen many times. The V gene is TRBV5-1, the J gene TRBJ2-1; TRBD2 might be the D (5 bases). The CDR3 loop spans 15 amino acids. V gave up 0 bases and J gave up 1 base, with 8 bases separating them. Germline values: CDR1 SGHRS, CDR2 YFSETQ. CDR3 nucleotide sequence: TGCGCCAGCAGCTTGGGAGCGGCTTCCTACAATGAGCAGTTCTTC. Its translation is CASSLGAASYNEQFF.

In this sample, this clonotype turned up a few times. The rearrangement joins TRBV6-1 to TRBJ2-3; 8 bases map to TRBD2. This CDR3 is built from 15 residues. The V and J ends lost 3 bases and 3 bases, in that order; junction bases with no gene match: 5. Germline assignment: CDR1 MNHNS and CDR2 SASEGT. The CDR3 DNA is TGTGCCAGCAGTGAGCGGGAGCGGGAGACAGATACGCAGTATTTT. Translating gives CASSERERETDTQYF.

The rearrangement uses TRBV18 and TRBJ2-3; D gene unclear. The germline gives CDR1 KGHSH, CDR2 LQKENI. The CDR3 has 15 residues. Trimming stripped 4 bases from V and 4 bases from J, with 15 bases between. The CDR3 here is CASSLTDWVADTQYF. CDR3 bases: TGTGCCAGCTCACTAACCGACTGGGTGGCAGATACGCAGTATTTT.